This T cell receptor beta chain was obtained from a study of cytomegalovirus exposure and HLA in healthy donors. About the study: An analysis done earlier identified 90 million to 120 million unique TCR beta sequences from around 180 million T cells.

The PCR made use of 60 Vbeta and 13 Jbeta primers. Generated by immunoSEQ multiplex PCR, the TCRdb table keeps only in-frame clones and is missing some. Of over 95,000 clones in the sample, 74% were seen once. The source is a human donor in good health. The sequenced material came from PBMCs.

CDR3 loop: CASSDPRGWIQYF. In nucleotides, the CDR3 is TGTGCCAGCAGTGACCCCAGGGGGTGGATCCAGTACTTC. V and J are TRBV2 and TRBJ2-5; 7 bases match TRBD1. The CDR3 loop spans 13 amino acids. The germline V gene has CDR1 SNHLY and CDR2 FYNNEI. Trimming at V came to 3 bases and at J to 10 bases, leaving 8 bases not matched to a gene.